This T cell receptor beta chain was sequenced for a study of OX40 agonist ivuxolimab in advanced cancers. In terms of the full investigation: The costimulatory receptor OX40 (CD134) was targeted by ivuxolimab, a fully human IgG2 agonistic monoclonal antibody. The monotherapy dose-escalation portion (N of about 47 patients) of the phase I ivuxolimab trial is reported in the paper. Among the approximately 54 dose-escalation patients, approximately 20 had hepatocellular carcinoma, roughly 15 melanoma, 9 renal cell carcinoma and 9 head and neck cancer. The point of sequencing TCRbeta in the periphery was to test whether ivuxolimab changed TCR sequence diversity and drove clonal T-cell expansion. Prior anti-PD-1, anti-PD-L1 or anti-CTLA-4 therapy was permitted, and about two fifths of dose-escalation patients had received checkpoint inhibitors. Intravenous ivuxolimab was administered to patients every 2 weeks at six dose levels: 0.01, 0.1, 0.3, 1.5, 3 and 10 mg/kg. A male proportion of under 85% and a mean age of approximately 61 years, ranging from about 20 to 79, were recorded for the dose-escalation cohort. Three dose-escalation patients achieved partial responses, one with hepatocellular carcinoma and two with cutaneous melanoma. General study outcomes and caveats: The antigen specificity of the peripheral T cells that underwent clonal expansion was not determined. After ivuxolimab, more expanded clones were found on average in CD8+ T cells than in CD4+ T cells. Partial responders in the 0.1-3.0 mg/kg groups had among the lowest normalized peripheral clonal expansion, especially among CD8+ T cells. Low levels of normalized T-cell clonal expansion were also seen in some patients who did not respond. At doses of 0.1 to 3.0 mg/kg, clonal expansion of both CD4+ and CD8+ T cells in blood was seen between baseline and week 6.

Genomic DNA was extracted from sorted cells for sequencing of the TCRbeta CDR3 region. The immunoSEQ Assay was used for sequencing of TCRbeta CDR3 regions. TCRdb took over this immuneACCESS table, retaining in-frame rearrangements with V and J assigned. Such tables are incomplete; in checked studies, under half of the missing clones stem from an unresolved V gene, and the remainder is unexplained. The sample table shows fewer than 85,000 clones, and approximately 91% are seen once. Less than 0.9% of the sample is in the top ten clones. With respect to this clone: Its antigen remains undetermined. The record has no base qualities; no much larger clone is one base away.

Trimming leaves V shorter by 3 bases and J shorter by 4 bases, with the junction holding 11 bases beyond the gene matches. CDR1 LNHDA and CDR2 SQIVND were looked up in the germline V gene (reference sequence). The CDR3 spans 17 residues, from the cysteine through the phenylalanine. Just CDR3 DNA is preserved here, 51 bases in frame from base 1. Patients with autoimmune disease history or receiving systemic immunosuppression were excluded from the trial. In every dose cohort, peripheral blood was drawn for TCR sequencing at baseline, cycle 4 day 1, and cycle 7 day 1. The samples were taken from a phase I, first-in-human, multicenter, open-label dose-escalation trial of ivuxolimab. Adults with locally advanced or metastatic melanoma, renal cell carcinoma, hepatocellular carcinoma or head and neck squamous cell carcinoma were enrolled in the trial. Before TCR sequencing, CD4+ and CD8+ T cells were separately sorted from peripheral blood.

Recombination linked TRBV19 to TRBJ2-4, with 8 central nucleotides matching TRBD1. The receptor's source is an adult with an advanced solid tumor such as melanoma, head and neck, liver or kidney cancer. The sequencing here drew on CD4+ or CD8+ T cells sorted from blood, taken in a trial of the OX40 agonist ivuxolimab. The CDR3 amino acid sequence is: CASSIAQKWTGKNIQYF. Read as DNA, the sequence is TGTGCCAGTAGTATTGCCCAAAAGTGGACAGGGAAAAACATTCAGTACTTC.